The 19 T cell receptor beta chains in this list originate from one sample, sequenced in a study of T cells in Graves' hyperthyroidism and ophthalmopathy (dated by TCRdb to the late 2010s). The library was generated by multiplex PCR. TCRdb shows the sequencer as Illumina HiSeq 2000. The TCR beta CDR3 regions were amplified from the RNA transcripts. A first-round RT-PCR of the TCR CDR3 used the HTBI primer set with the Qiagen OneStep RT-PCR kit. TCRdb itself trimmed the public reads at Q25 with fastp, ran MiXCR and retained productive beta chains. Entries are consolidated by CDR3 protein sequence, retaining the most common genes and DNA. A total of some 510,000 distinct CDR3 sequences appear in this sample, under 25% of them only once. The top ten constitute around a quarter of the sample. The specimen sequenced was blood. The receptors come from a man aged 18 to 35 with Graves' hyperthyroidism.

There are a few counts of this clonotype. The chain uses TRBV25-1 and TRBJ2-5; 7 bases agree with TRBD1. Germline values: CDR1 MGHDK, CDR2 SYGVNS. Germline trimming cut 4 bases from V and 5 bases from J; bases unmatched to any gene: 4. The length of the CDR3 is 13 residues. The CDR3 region has the DNA TGTGCCAGCAGTGGAGGGACAGTGGAGACCCAGTACTTC. Protein product: CASSGGTVETQYF.

In this sample, this clonotype turned up many times. The chain has TRBV6-1 and TRBJ1-1, with a tentative D call TRBD1 (6 bases). V was shortened by 6 bases and J by 0 bases, with 11 bases between the two germline ends. The CDR3 has 14 amino acids. Germline CDR1 is MNHNS and CDR2 is SASEGT. Written as DNA, the CDR3 is TGTGCCAGCAGGAGGGGGGCCTTGAACACTGAAGCTTTCTTT. It translates to CASRRGALNTEAFF.

This clonotype was seen only a few times. The chain recombines TRBV7-2 with TRBJ1-2, with a weak D call TRBD1 (5 bases). Germline assignment: CDR1 SGHTA and CDR2 FQGNSA. The V end was cut by 5 bases, the J end by 4 bases, with 14 bases between. The CDR3 is 14 amino acids. CDR3 loop: CASSHGGGIYGYTF. CDR3 bases: TGTGCCAGCAGCCATGGTGGGGGTATCTATGGCTACACCTTC.

This CDR3 is CASSPQTPGGYTF. The DNA for the CDR3 is TGTGCCAGCAGTCCCCAGACCCCTGGAGGCTACACCTTC. The chain is built from TRBV27 and TRBJ1-2; unclear D gene. There are 13 residues in the CDR3. Trimming shortened V by 5 bases and J by 8 bases, and 15 bases separated the two germline ends. Looked up from germline, CDR1 is MNHEY and CDR2 is SMNVEV (reference sequence).

CDR3 amino acids: CASTPYRELYGYTF. CDR3 coding DNA: TGTGCCAGCACCCCTTACAGGGAACTCTATGGCTACACCTTC. The chain couples TRBV28 to TRBJ1-2; maybe TRBD1 (6 bases). CDR1 and CDR2 from the germline V gene are MDHEN and SYDVKM. The CDR3 covers 14 residues. The V end was cut by 7 bases, the J end by 4 bases, with 16 bases between.

This clonotype was recorded many times. The chain has TRBV12-5 and TRBJ2-5; no definite D call. Trimming took 1 base from V and 0 from J, leaving 3 bases between them. The CDR3 length is 13 residues. Per the germline V gene, CDR1 is LGHNT and CDR2 is FRNRAP. The CDR3 coding sequence is TGTGCTAGTGGTTTGGGGAACCAAGAGACCCAGTACTTC. Protein product: CASGLGNQETQYF.

This clonotype was counted at least ten times. This chain joins TRBV6-1 and TRBJ2-7; 9 nucleotides line up with TRBD1. V shed 6 bases and J 1 base; nucleotides not matched to a gene: 13. Germline loops: CDR1 MNHNS, CDR2 SASEGT. This CDR3 spans 17 amino acids. In nucleotides, the CDR3 is TGTGCCAGCAGCCTCTTACAGGGGGCCCTCTTATCCTACGAGCAGTACTTC. It codes for CASSLLQGALLSYEQYF.

This clonotype was seen ten or more times. The J gene is TRBJ2-5, the V gene TRBV2; the match to TRBD2 covers 8 bases. The V gene's germline CDR1 is SNHLY and CDR2 FYNNEI. With V trimmed by 0 bases and J by 0 bases, 6 bases remained unmatched. This CDR3 comprises 17 residues. CDR3 amino acids: CASSEATSGGYQETQYF. DNA for the CDR3: TGTGCCAGCAGTGAAGCCACATCGGGGGGGTACCAAGAGACCCAGTACTTC.

This clonotype was recorded many times. The chain has TRBV20-1 and TRBJ1-2, with unresolved D. The germline gives CDR1 DFQATT, CDR2 SNEGSKA (reference sequence). The CDR3 sequence is 11 residues long. CDR3 nucleotide sequence: TGCAGCCCCGATGGAGGCTATGGCTACACCTTC. Protein: CSPDGGYGYTF.

There are a few counts of this clonotype. CDR3 coding DNA: TGTGCCAGCAGTTTATGGGCCAGCTCCACAGATACGCAGTATTTT. This encodes CASSLWASSTDTQYF. The V and J genes are TRBV28 and TRBJ2-3; unclear D gene. This CDR3 has 15 amino acids. From germline, CDR1 is MDHEN and CDR2 SYDVKM. Between the trimmed V and J ends, which lost 0 bases and 2 bases, there was a span of 9 bases.

This clonotype was counted at least ten times. This chain connects TRBV20-1 to TRBJ2-5; TRBD1 matches at 8 bases. CDR1 is DFQATT and CDR2 is SNEGSKA in the germline V gene (reference sequence). This CDR3 region has 16 residues. The V gene end was trimmed by 3 bases and the J gene end by 3 bases; junction bases not matched to a gene: 12. The CDR3 spells CSASPPTDRGKETQYF. CDR3 sequence (DNA): TGCAGTGCTAGTCCCCCCACCGACAGGGGCAAAGAGACCCAGTACTTC.

This clonotype has ten or more counts. The chain carries TRBV6-5 and TRBJ1-1; perhaps TRBD1 as D (5 bases). Germline V CDR1 and CDR2: MNHEY, SVGAGI. This CDR3 has 13 residues. Trimming took off 2 bases at V and 5 bases at J, with 9 bases between the two ends. The CDR3 DNA sequence: TGTGCCAGCAGTTACGGGGGGAGAACTGAAGCTTTCTTT. This gives the protein CASSYGGRTEAFF.

This clonotype was seen at least ten times. The rearrangement links TRBV28 to TRBJ1-1, with D tentatively TRBD1 (5 bases). Germline V gene sequence: CDR1 MDHEN, CDR2 SYDVKM. The CDR3 is 19 residues long. V was trimmed by 0 bases and J by 0 bases, leaving 20 bases between them. As DNA, the CDR3 is TGTGCCAGCAGTTTATGGGGAACGGAGGGGCGGCCCCTGAACACTGAAGCTTTCTTT. It is translated as CASSLWGTEGRPLNTEAFF.

J is TRBJ1-1 and V is TRBV6-5; TRBD1 might be the D (6 bases). The CDR3 sequence is 15 residues long. V shed 0 bases and J shed 10 bases, with 18 bases lying between them. Germline V CDR1 and CDR2: MNHEY, SVGAGI. CDR3 sequence (DNA): TGTGCCAGCAGTTACTCACAGTACCAGGGGCCCCCAGCTTTCTTT. It is translated as CASSYSQYQGPPAFF.

This clonotype turned up a few times. The chain is built from TRBV7-2 and TRBJ1-5; D is uncertain. Germline assignment: CDR1 SGHTA and CDR2 FQGNSA. This CDR3 region has 15 residues. V shed 6 bases and J shed 4 bases, with 16 bases lying between them. DNA for the CDR3: TGTGCCAGCAGTCGGACCCGGGCGGAGAATCAGCCCCAGCATTTT. Translated: CASSRTRAENQPQHF.

This clonotype was observed at least ten times. The chain carries TRBV4-2 and TRBJ1-5; no firm D call. Trimming took 0 bases from V and 5 from J, leaving 14 bases between them. This CDR3 contains 16 residues. Germline-derived CDR1 and CDR2 are LGHNA and YNFKEQ. Written as DNA, the CDR3 is TGTGCCAGCAGCCAAGATGGCGGGGAGGGTTATCAGCCCCAGCATTTT. It encodes CASSQDGGEGYQPQHF.

A remark on this clonotype: A much more abundant neighbour one base away suggests this may be a read error. This chain connects TRBV30 to TRBJ2-7, with TRBD1 identical over 9 bases. CDR1 is GTSNPN and CDR2 is SVGIG in the germline V gene (reference sequence). There are 13 residues in the CDR3. The J segment lost 4 bases and the V segment lost 2 bases, leaving 3 bases of the junction unmatched. The CDR3 nucleotides are TGTGCCTGGAGTAGGACAGGGGATTACGAGCAGTACTTC. Translated, it gives CAWSRTGDYEQYF.

Here the CDR3 DNA reads TGTGCCAGCAGTTCGTCCTCCGCGGGACAGAACAATCAGCCCCAGCATTTT. It encodes CASSSSSAGQNNQPQHF. This chain joins TRBV12-3 or TRBV12-4 and TRBJ1-5; 7 bases are shared with TRBD1. V lost 4 bases and J lost 3; bases outside the gene matches: 12. The CDR3 has 17 amino acids.

This chain joins TRBV20-1 and TRBJ2-5, with D hard to call. This CDR3 is 14 amino acids long. V dropped 0 bases and J dropped 5 bases, with 13 bases sitting between them. Germline CDR1 is DFQATT and CDR2 is SNEGSKA (reference sequence). CDR3 in amino acids: CSARDGRPGETQYF. The CDR3 coding sequence is TGCAGTGCTAGAGACGGCAGGCCTGGCGAGACCCAGTACTTC.